This is a list of T cell receptor beta chains from one sample in a study of T cell repertoires in cytomegalovirus infection. From the reads, TCRdb called clonotypes with MiXCR, one entry per CDR3 protein. The data contain roughly 500,000 distinct CDR3 sequences, approximately 10% of them singletons. Material: PBMCs. Receptors were obtained from a human donor in good health (CMV status not recorded). Some clones in this sample may be carry-over from other donors' samples. Each CDR3 is given with its conserved first and last residue. The order of the fields is D gene, J gene, CDR3 length, clone size, V gene, CDR3 protein, CDR3 DNA. The D gene is left open where the match is weak. Rows give clone size only sometimes, using once, few, many, or a class for an expanded clone.

d_gene: NA; j_gene: TRBJ2-6; len: 13; abundance: many; v_gene: TRBV5-1; CDR3aa: CASRSTGANVLTF; CDR3nt: TGCGCCAGCAGGAGCACTGGGGCCAACGTCCTGACTTTC
d_gene: TRBD2; j_gene: TRBJ2-7; len: 14; abundance: NA; v_gene: TRBV4-2; CDR3aa: CASSREGAAYEQYF; CDR3nt: TGTGCCAGCAGCCGGGAGGGAGCAGCCTACGAGCAGTACTTC
d_gene: NA; j_gene: TRBJ1-3; len: 13; abundance: many; v_gene: TRBV12-3/TRBV12-4; CDR3aa: CASGRGSGNTIYF; CDR3nt: TGTGCCAGCGGACGAGGCTCTGGAAACACCATATATTTT
d_gene: TRBD1; j_gene: TRBJ2-3; len: 14; abundance: few; v_gene: TRBV30; CDR3aa: CAWGQGARGDTQYF; CDR3nt: TGTGCCTGGGGTCAGGGGGCTAGGGGAGATACGCAGTATTTT
d_gene: NA; j_gene: TRBJ1-3; len: 18; abundance: many; v_gene: TRBV12-3/TRBV12-4; CDR3aa: CASSSISGWWEPGNTIYF; CDR3nt: TGTGCCAGCAGTAGCATCTCGGGTTGGTGGGAGCCGGGAAACACCATATATTTT
d_gene: TRBD1; j_gene: TRBJ2-2; len: 15; abundance: few; v_gene: TRBV5-5; CDR3aa: CASSFLQGVSGELFF; CDR3nt: TGTGCCAGCAGCTTTTTACAGGGGGTGTCCGGGGAGCTGTTTTTT
d_gene: NA; j_gene: TRBJ2-3; len: 15; abundance: NA; v_gene: TRBV20-1; CDR3aa: CSARDERAFTDTQYF; CDR3nt: TGCAGTGCTAGGGATGAGCGGGCCTTCACAGATACGCAGTATTTT
d_gene: NA; j_gene: TRBJ2-1; len: 17; abundance: many; v_gene: TRBV23-1; CDR3aa: CASSQYLRTVLYNEQFF; CDR3nt: TGCGCCAGCAGTCAATATCTCAGGACAGTACTCTACAATGAGCAGTTCTTC
d_gene: TRBD2; j_gene: TRBJ2-1; len: 15; abundance: NA; v_gene: TRBV5-8; CDR3aa: CVSSSSGTFYNEQFF; CDR3nt: TGTGTCAGCAGCTCTAGCGGGACCTTCTACAATGAGCAGTTCTTC
d_gene: TRBD2; j_gene: TRBJ2-7; len: 15; abundance: many; v_gene: TRBV7-2; CDR3aa: CASSLGVGLAVSRYF; CDR3nt: TGTGCCAGCAGCTTAGGAGTGGGACTAGCGGTATCGCGGTACTTC
d_gene: NA; j_gene: TRBJ1-4; len: 14; abundance: NA; v_gene: TRBV6-5; CDR3aa: CASSRNTAQEKLFF; CDR3nt: TGTGCCAGCAGTCGAAATACGGCACAGGAAAAACTGTTTTTT
d_gene: TRBD2; j_gene: TRBJ2-2; len: 16; abundance: many; v_gene: TRBV7-2; CDR3aa: CASSLAGLADEGELFF; CDR3nt: TGTGCCAGCAGCTTAGCGGGACTAGCGGACGAGGGGGAGCTGTTTTTT
d_gene: NA; j_gene: TRBJ1-2; len: 13; abundance: many; v_gene: TRBV29-1; CDR3aa: CSVEDHVENGYTF; CDR3nt: TGCAGCGTTGAAGATCACGTCGAGAACGGCTACACCTTC
d_gene: TRBD2; j_gene: TRBJ2-1; len: 16; abundance: many; v_gene: TRBV7-6; CDR3aa: CASSLGYYRDYTEQFF; CDR3nt: TGTGCCAGCAGCTTAGGCTACTACCGGGACTACACTGAGCAGTTCTTC
d_gene: TRBD1; j_gene: TRBJ2-7; len: 14; abundance: many; v_gene: TRBV24-1; CDR3aa: CATSDFRTGYEQYF; CDR3nt: TGTGCCACCAGTGATTTCCGGACAGGCTACGAGCAGTACTTC
d_gene: NA; j_gene: TRBJ2-5; len: 13; abundance: many; v_gene: TRBV3-1; CDR3aa: CASSPQGRETQYF; CDR3nt: TGTGCCAGCAGCCCCCAGGGGAGAGAGACCCAGTACTTC
d_gene: NA; j_gene: TRBJ1-5; len: 14; abundance: many; v_gene: TRBV5-5; CDR3aa: CASRREAGIQPQHF; CDR3nt: TGTGCCAGCAGGAGGGAGGCGGGTATTCAGCCCCAGCATTTT
d_gene: TRBD2; j_gene: TRBJ2-1; len: 12; abundance: many; v_gene: TRBV20-1; CDR3aa: CSARSGNNEQFF; CDR3nt: TGCAGTGCCCGTAGCGGGAACAATGAGCAGTTCTTC
d_gene: NA; j_gene: TRBJ1-5; len: 13; abundance: once; v_gene: TRBV20-1; CDR3aa: CSARDLAGQPQHF; CDR3nt: TGCAGTGCTAGGGACCTAGCAGGTCAGCCCCAGCATTTT
d_gene: TRBD2; j_gene: TRBJ2-2; len: 19; abundance: many; v_gene: TRBV7-3; CDR3aa: CASSLNPSGGAGGDGELFF; CDR3nt: TGTGCCAGCAGCTTAAACCCTAGCGGGGGGGCCGGGGGAGACGGGGAGCTGTTTTTT
d_gene: TRBD2; j_gene: TRBJ2-1; len: 23; abundance: many; v_gene: TRBV28; CDR3aa: CASSSLPGLAGVDQILTYNEQFF; CDR3nt: TGTGCCAGCAGTTCCCTCCCGGGACTAGCGGGAGTAGACCAAATTTTGACCTACAATGAGCAGTTCTTC
d_gene: NA; j_gene: TRBJ2-5; len: 15; abundance: many; v_gene: TRBV7-2; CDR3aa: CASSLSRRNQETQYF; CDR3nt: TGTGCCAGCAGCTTAAGTAGGCGGAACCAAGAGACCCAGTACTTC
d_gene: TRBD1; j_gene: TRBJ1-5; len: 13; abundance: few; v_gene: TRBV6-2/TRBV6-3; CDR3aa: CASMGTENQPQHF; CDR3nt: TGTGCCAGCATGGGGACAGAGAATCAGCCCCAGCATTTT
d_gene: NA; j_gene: TRBJ2-1; len: 17; abundance: NA; v_gene: TRBV12-3/TRBV12-4; CDR3aa: CASSLGFRGDWKNEQFF; CDR3nt: TGTGCCAGCAGTTTAGGATTCAGGGGCGACTGGAAGAATGAGCAGTTCTTC
d_gene: TRBD1; j_gene: TRBJ2-2; len: 15; abundance: few; v_gene: TRBV11-3; CDR3aa: CASSSDRAFTGELFF; CDR3nt: TGTGCCAGCAGTTCGGACAGGGCCTTCACCGGGGAGCTGTTTTTT
d_gene: NA; j_gene: TRBJ1-1; len: 13; abundance: many; v_gene: TRBV12-3/TRBV12-4; CDR3aa: CASIRQASPKAFF; CDR3nt: TGTGCCAGCATCCGGCAGGCATCACCCAAAGCTTTCTTT
d_gene: TRBD1; j_gene: TRBJ1-1; len: 15; abundance: many; v_gene: TRBV11-2; CDR3aa: CASSSIQGARFGAFF; CDR3nt: TGTGCCAGCAGCTCTATACAGGGGGCAAGGTTCGGTGCTTTCTTT
d_gene: NA; j_gene: TRBJ2-2; len: 18; abundance: many; v_gene: TRBV14; CDR3aa: CASSQEDWGLTNTGELFF; CDR3nt: TGTGCCAGCAGCCAAGAAGACTGGGGACTGACTAACACCGGGGAGCTGTTTTTT
d_gene: TRBD2; j_gene: TRBJ2-3; len: 14; abundance: many; v_gene: TRBV28; CDR3aa: CASSSTLAGDTQYF; CDR3nt: TGTGCCAGCAGTTCGACACTAGCGGGAGATACGCAGTATTTT
d_gene: NA; j_gene: TRBJ2-3; len: 14; abundance: NA; v_gene: TRBV7-3; CDR3aa: CASSLTTPRDTQYF; CDR3nt: TGTGCCAGCAGCTTAACGACACCGAGAGATACGCAGTATTTT
d_gene: NA; j_gene: TRBJ2-1; len: 16; abundance: many; v_gene: TRBV4-1; CDR3aa: CASSQGRGRTYNEQFF; CDR3nt: TGCGCCAGCAGCCAAGGTCGGGGGAGGACTTACAATGAGCAGTTCTTC
d_gene: NA; j_gene: TRBJ2-1; len: 12; abundance: few; v_gene: TRBV9; CDR3aa: CASSVGDNEQFF; CDR3nt: TGTGCCAGCAGCGTAGGTGACAATGAGCAGTTCTTC
d_gene: TRBD2; j_gene: TRBJ2-1; len: 15; abundance: many; v_gene: TRBV9; CDR3aa: CASTPGGGSYNEQFF; CDR3nt: TGTGCCAGCACCCCTGGCGGGGGGAGTTACAATGAGCAGTTCTTC